This TCR beta chain was recovered during a study of blood T cell repertoires in COVID-19. Turning to the study itself: Sample material is recorded as cDNA or gDNA derived from T cells, B-cell-depleted T cells, or PBMCs.

V lost 6 bases, J lost 2 bases, and 0 bases stayed unmatched. Germline assignment: CDR1 SGHVS and CDR2 FQNEAQ. The CDR3 spans 13 residues. The method was immunoSEQ multiplex PCR; TCRdb's version includes in-frame clones alone and lacks a portion of them. The profile shows more than 95,000 clones, about 89% of them singletons. J is TRBJ2-7 and V is TRBV7-8, with TRBD2 matching 11 bases. Material for sequencing was peripheral blood. This receptor was identified in a woman aged 55-69 years with acute or convalescent COVID-19. CDR3 bases: TGTGCCAGCAGACTAGCGGGGGCCTACGAGCAGTACTTC. It is translated as CASRLAGAYEQYF.